One and the same sample provided the 6 T cell receptor beta chains below, sequenced in a study of blood T cell repertoires in COVID-19. Using immunoSEQ multiplex PCR, the repertoire was profiled, and TCRdb retains in-frame clones only, with some absent. The sample holds 88,000 or so clones, roughly 80% seen once. The sample was peripheral blood. The receptors shown here come from a human donor in a cohort sampled during active COVID-19.

This chain connects TRBV21-1 to TRBJ2-3; the table's D gene call, TRBD2, was not cross checked with the DNA. TRBV21-1 has pseudogene status. The CDR3 covers 19 residues. Here the CDR3 reads CASSKRLVAAGGTTDTQYF. The CDR3 DNA reads as TGTGCCAGCAGCAAACGTCTCGTAGCGGCCGGGGGAACCACAGATACGCAGTATTTT.

V is TRBV5-1 and J is TRBJ1-1; no firm D call. The germline V gene has CDR1 SGHRS and CDR2 YFSETQ. The V gene lost 6 bases and the J gene lost 7 bases, with 25 bases spanning the gap. This CDR3 contains 16 residues. The chain's CDR3 is CASTGSGVNPLIEAFF. The DNA of the CDR3 is TGCGCCAGCACCGGAAGCGGCGTTAATCCCCTAATTGAAGCTTTCTTT.

CDR3 region: CASSGRTGNEQFF. CDR3 bases: TGTGCCAGCAGCGGGCGGACAGGGAATGAGCAGTTCTTC. This sequence joins TRBV7-2 and TRBJ2-1; TRBD1 matches 8 bases. The V segment lost 5 bases and the J segment 7 bases; nucleotides outside the gene matches: 4. The CDR3 is 13 residues long. Germline V gives CDR1 SGHTA, CDR2 FQGNSA.

CDR3 nucleotide sequence: TGTGCCAGCTCACCGGGACAGGGAAGGGAGAACACTGAAGCTTTCTTT. Protein: CASSPGQGRENTEAFF. The chain links TRBV18 to TRBJ1-1; 9 bases map to TRBD1. This CDR3 spans 16 amino acids. The germline CDR1 and CDR2 sequences are KGHSH and LQKENI. V was clipped by 3 bases and J by 1 base; unmatched bases: 6.

The V call is TRBV29-1, the J call TRBJ2-3, with a tentative D call TRBD1 (5 bases). V lost 6 bases and J lost 0, with 16 bases in between. Germline values: CDR1 SQVTM, CDR2 ANQGSEA. The CDR3 runs to 15 residues. CDR3 amino acids: CSVARGQGSTDTQYF. In nucleotides, the CDR3 is TGCAGCGTGGCACGTGGGCAGGGTAGCACAGATACGCAGTATTTT.

V is TRBV5-1 and J is TRBJ2-7, with TRBD2 identical over 11 bases. Per germline, CDR1 SGHRS and CDR2 YFSETQ. V lost 4 bases and J lost 3; bases outside the gene matches: 3. The CDR3 is 14 amino acids. CDR3 amino acids: CASSVGTSGYEQYF. The CDR3, as DNA: TGCGCCAGCAGCGTCGGGACTAGCGGCTACGAGCAGTACTTC. Full variable domain (remainder filled in from reference TRBV5-1 and TRBJ2-7): KAGVTQTPRYLIKTRGQQVTLSCSPISGHRSVSWYQQTPGQGLQFLFEYFSETQRNKGNFPGRFSGRQFSNSRSEMNVSTLELGDSALYLCASSVGTSGYEQYFGPGTRLTVT.